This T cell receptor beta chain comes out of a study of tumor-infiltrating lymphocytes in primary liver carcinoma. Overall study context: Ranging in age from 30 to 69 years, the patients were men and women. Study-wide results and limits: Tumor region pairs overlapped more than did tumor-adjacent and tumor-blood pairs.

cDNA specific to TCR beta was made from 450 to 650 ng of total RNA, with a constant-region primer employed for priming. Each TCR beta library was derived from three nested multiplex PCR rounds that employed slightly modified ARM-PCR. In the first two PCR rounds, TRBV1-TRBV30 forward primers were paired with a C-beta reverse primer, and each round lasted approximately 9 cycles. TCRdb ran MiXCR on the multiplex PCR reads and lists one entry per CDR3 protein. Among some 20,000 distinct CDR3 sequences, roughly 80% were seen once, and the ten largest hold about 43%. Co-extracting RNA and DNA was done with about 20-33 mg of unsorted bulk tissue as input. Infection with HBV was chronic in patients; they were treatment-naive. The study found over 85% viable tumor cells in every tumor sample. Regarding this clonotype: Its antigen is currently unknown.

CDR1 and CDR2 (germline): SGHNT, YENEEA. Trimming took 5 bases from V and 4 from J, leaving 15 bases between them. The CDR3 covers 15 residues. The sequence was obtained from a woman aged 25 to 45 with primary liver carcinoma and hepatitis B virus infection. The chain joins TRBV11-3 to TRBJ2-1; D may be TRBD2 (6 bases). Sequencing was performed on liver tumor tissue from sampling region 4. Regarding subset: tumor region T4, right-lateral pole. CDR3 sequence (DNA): TGTGCCAGCAGCCCCCGGGACGGGGGTTACAATGAGCAGTTCTTC. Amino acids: CASSPRDGGYNEQFF.